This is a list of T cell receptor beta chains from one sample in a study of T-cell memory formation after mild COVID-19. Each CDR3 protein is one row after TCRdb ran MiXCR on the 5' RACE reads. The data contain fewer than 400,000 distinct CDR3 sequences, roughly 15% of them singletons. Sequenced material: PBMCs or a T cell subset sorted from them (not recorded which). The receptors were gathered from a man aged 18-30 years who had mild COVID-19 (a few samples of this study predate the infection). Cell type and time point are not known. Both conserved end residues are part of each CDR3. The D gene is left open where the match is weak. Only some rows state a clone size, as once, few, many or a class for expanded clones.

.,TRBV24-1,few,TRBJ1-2,TGTGCCACCTCCACCACGAAGACAGGACTAAGCTATGGCTACACCTTC,CATSTTKTGLSYGYTF
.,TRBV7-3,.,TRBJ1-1,TGTGCCAGCAGCTTTGCTTCTACCACTGAAGCTTTCTTT,CASSFASTTEAFF
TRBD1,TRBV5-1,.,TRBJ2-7,TGCGCCAGCAGCGAAGGGACAGGCTACGAGCAGTACTTC,CASSEGTGYEQYF
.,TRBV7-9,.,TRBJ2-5,TGTGCCAGCGGGGTCGGGGCCCAAGAGACCCAGTACTTC,CASGVGAQETQYF
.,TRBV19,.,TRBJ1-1,TGTGCCAGTAGTGTGGCTTACATGAACACTGAAGCTTTCTTT,CASSVAYMNTEAFF
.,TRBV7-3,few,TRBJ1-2,TGTGCCAGCAGCCCGACCGTGGAAGCAGGGAACTATGGCTACACCTTC,CASSPTVEAGNYGYTF
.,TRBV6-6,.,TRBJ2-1,TGTGCCAGCAGCCTTGGGACTCTCTTTATCAATGAGCAGTTCTTC,CASSLGTLFINEQFF
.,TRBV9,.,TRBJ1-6,TGTGCCAGCAGCGTAGAGGCAGGGGCCCAATCACCCCTCCACTTT,CASSVEAGAQSPLHF
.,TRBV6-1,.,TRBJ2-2,TGTGCCAGCAGTGAGATGGCCATGAACACCGGGGAGCTGTTTTTT,CASSEMAMNTGELFF
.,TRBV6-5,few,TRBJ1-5,TGTGCCAGCAGTTACGGACCGACAGCAAGCAATCAGCCCCAGCATTTT,CASSYGPTASNQPQHF
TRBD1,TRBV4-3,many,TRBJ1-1,TGCGCCAGCAGCCACGGACAGGGGCCTTTTGAAGCTTTCTTT,CASSHGQGPFEAFF
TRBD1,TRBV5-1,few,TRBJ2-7,TGCGCCAGCAGATACGGACAGGGGCCGGACGAGCAGTACTTC,CASRYGQGPDEQYF
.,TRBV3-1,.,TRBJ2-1,TGTGCCAGCAGCCAAGTAGTGGCGGGAAATGGCTACAATGAGCAGTTCTTC,CASSQVVAGNGYNEQFF
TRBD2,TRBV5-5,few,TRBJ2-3,TGTGCCAGCCTACTAGCGGGGGGCACAGATACGCAGTATTTT,CASLLAGGTDTQYF
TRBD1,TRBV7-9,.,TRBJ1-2,TGTGCCAGCAGCCCGGGGACAGTTCGAGGCTACACCTTC,CASSPGTVRGYTF
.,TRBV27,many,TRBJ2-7,TGTGCCAGCAGCAACGACATGGACGACGAGCAGTACTTC,CASSNDMDDEQYF
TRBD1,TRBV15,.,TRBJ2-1,TGTGCCACGTCGGACAGGGGAGATTTTGATGAGCAGTTCTTC,CATSDRGDFDEQFF
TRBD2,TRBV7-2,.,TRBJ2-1,TGTGCCAGCAGCCCGTTAGCGGGGGCCTCCTACAATGAGCAGTTCTTC,CASSPLAGASYNEQFF
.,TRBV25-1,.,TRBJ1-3,TGTGCCAGCAGTCGTTGGAGGGACGCCGGAAACACCATATATTTT,CASSRWRDAGNTIYF
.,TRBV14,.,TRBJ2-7,TGTGCCAGCAGCCAAGAATCCTTGAGATCCTACGAGCAGTACTTC,CASSQESLRSYEQYF
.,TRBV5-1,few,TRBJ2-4,TGCGCCAGCAGCTCCAACCCGGCGGCCAAAAACATTCAGTACTTC,CASSSNPAAKNIQYF
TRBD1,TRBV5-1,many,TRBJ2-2,TGCGCCAGCAGCTTGTTTGGACAGGGGTTAAGAAACACCGGGGAGCTGTTTTTT,CASSLFGQGLRNTGELFF
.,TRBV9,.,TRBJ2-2,TGTGCCAGCACGGGGACCGCGTTCGAGGAGCTGTTTTTT,CASTGTAFEELFF
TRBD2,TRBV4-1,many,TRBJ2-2,TGCGCCAGCAGCCAAGCGGGGGGGCGCACCGGGGAGCTGTTTTTT,CASSQAGGRTGELFF
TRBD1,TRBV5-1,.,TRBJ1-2,TGCGCCAGCAGCTTGAGCTCCCCGGGACAGGGGGCGTATGGCTACACCTTC,CASSLSSPGQGAYGYTF